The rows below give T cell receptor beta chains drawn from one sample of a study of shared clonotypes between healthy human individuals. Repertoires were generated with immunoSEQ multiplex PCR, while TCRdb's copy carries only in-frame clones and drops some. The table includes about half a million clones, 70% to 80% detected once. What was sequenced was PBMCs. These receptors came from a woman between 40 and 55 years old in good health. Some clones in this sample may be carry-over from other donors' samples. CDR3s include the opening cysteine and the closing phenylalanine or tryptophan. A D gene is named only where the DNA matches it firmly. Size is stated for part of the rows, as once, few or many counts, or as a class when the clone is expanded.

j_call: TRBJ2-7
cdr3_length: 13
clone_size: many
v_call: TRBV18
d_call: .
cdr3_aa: CASSQGPTYEQYF
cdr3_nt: TGTGCCAGCTCACAGGGTCCGACCTACGAGCAGTACTTC

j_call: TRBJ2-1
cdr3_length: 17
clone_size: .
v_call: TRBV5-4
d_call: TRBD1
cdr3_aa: CASRTGGVAEPTGEQFF
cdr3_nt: TGTGCCAGCAGGACAGGGGGGGTGGCGGAGCCAACAGGGGAGCAGTTCTTC

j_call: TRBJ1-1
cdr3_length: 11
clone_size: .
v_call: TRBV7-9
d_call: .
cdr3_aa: CASSLEREAFF
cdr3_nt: TGTGCCAGCAGCTTAGAACGCGAAGCTTTCTTT

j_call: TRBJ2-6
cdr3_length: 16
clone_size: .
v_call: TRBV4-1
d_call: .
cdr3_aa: CASSQDWGPGANVLTF
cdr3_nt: TGCGCCAGCAGCCAAGATTGGGGGCCTGGGGCCAACGTCCTGACTTTC

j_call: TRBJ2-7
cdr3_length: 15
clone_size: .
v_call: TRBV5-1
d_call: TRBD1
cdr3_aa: CASSFTGTGEGEQYF
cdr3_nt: TGCGCCAGCAGCTTTACCGGGACAGGGGAAGGAGAGCAGTACTTC

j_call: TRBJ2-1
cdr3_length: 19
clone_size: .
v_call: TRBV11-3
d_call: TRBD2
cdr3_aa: CASSPGTSGSGSSYNEQFF
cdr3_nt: TGTGCCAGCAGCCCCGGGACTAGCGGGAGCGGTAGCTCCTACAATGAGCAGTTCTTC

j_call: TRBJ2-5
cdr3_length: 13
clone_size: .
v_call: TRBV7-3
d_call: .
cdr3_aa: CASSLGVGETQYF
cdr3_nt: TGTGCCAGCAGCTTGGGAGTGGGGGAGACCCAGTACTTC

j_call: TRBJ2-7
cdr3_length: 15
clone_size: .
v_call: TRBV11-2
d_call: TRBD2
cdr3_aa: CASSSSGTSTYEQYF
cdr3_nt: TGTGCCAGCAGCTCTTCCGGGACTAGCACCTACGAGCAGTACTTC

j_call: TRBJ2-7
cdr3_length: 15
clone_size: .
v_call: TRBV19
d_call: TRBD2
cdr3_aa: CASSVTSGLSYEQYF
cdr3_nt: TGTGCCAGTAGTGTGACTAGCGGGCTATCCTACGAGCAGTACTTC

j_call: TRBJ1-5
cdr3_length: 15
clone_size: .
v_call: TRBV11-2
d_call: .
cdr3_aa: CASSLRLDSNQPQHF
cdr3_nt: TGTGCCAGCAGCTTAAGGCTGGATAGCAATCAGCCCCAGCATTTT

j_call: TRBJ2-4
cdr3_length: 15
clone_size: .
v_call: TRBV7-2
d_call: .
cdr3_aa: CASSLVGPPPNIQYF
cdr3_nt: TGTGCCAGCAGCTTAGTAGGTCCCCCCCCGAACATTCAGTACTTC

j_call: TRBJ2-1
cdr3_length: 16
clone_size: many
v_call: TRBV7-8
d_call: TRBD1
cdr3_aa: CASSTTRQGDYNEQFF
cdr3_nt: TGTGCCAGCAGCACAACCCGACAGGGGGACTACAATGAGCAGTTCTTC

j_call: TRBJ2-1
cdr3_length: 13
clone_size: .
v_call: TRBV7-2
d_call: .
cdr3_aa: CASSSRGWLEQFF
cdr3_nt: TGTGCCAGCAGCTCACGGGGCTGGCTTGAGCAGTTCTTC

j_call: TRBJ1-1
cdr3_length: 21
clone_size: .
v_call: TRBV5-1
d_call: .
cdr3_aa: CASSLIPTNQKSTGQVTVAFF
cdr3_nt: TGCGCCAGCAGCTTGATTCCAACTAACCAAAAGAGTACGGGACAAGTCACTGTAGCTTTCTTT

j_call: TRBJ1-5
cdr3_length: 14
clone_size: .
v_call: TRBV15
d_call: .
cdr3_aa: CATSRGRINQPQHF
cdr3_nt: TGTGCCACCAGCAGGGGACGGATCAATCAGCCCCAGCATTTT

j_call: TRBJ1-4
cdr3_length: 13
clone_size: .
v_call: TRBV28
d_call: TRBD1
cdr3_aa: CASKGGAGEKLFF
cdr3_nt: TGTGCCAGCAAAGGGGGCGCTGGGGAAAAACTGTTTTTT

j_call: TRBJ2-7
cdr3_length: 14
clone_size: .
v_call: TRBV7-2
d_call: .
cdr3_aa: CASSLVGVREEQYF
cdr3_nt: TGTGCCAGCAGCTTAGTAGGGGTTCGAGAAGAGCAGTACTTC

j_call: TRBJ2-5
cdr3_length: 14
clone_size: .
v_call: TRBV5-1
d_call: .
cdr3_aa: CASSLVGSGETQYF
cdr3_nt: TGCGCCAGCAGCTTGGTTGGCAGCGGGGAGACCCAGTACTTC

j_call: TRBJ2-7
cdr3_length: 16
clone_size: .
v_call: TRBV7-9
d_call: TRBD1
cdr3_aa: CASSFPIGTGDYEQYF
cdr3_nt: TGTGCCAGCAGCTTCCCTATCGGGACAGGGGACTACGAGCAGTACTTC

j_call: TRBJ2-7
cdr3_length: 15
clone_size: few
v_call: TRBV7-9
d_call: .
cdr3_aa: CASSLGRRVSYEQYF
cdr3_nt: TGTGCCAGCAGCTTAGGTCGCCGGGTCTCCTACGAGCAGTACTTC

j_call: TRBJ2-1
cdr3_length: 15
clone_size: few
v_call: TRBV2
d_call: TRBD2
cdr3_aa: CASRGTSGGYNEQFF
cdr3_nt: TGTGCCAGCAGAGGGACTAGCGGGGGGTACAATGAGCAGTTCTTC

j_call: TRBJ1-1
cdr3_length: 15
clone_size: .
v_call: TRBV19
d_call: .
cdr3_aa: CASSTHPPGNTEAFF
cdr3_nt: TGTGCCAGTAGTACCCATCCGCCGGGGAACACTGAAGCTTTCTTT

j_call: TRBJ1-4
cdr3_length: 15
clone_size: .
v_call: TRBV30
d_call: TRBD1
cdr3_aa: CAWSGTGGRLGKLFF
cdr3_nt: TGTGCCTGGAGCGGGACAGGGGGTAGGTTGGGGAAACTGTTTTTT

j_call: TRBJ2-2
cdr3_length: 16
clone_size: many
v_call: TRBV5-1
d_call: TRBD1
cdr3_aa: CASSRTGGANTGELFF
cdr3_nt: TGCGCCAGCAGCCGGACAGGGGGCGCGAACACCGGGGAGCTGTTTTTT

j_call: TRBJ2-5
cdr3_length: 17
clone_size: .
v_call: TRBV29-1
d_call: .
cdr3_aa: CSVEDEGLGLSGETQYF
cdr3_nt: TGCAGCGTTGAAGATGAGGGTCTAGGCTTATCAGGAGAGACCCAGTACTTC

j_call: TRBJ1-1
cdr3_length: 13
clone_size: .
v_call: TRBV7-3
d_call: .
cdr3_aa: CASRKEENTEAFF
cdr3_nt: TGTGCCAGCAGGAAGGAGGAGAACACTGAAGCTTTCTTT

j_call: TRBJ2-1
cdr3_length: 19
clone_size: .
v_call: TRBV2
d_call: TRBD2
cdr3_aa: CASSEAGFLGLAEENEQFF
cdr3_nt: TGTGCCAGCAGTGAAGCGGGGTTCCTTGGACTAGCGGAGGAGAATGAGCAGTTCTTC

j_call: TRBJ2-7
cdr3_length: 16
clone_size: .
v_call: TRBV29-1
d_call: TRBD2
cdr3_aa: CSAADSGKGNRGEQYF
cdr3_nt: TGCAGCGCCGCCGATAGCGGGAAGGGGAATAGGGGAGAGCAGTACTTC

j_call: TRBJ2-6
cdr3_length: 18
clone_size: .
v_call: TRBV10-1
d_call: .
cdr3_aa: CANHQLNIGVSGANVLTF
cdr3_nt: TGCGCCAACCACCAACTCAACATCGGGGTGTCTGGGGCCAACGTCCTGACTTTC

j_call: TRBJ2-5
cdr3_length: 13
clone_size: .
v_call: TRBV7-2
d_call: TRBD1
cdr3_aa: CASLGGAAETQYF
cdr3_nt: TGTGCCAGCTTAGGGGGCGCGGCAGAGACCCAGTACTTC

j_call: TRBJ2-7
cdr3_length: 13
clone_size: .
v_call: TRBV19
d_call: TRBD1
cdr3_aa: CASSLGQSYEQYF
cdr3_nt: TGTGCCAGTAGTTTGGGACAGTCCTACGAGCAGTACTTC

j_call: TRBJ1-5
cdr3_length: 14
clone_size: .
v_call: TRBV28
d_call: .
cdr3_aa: CASSSWTGDQPQHF
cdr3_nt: TGTGCCAGCAGTTCCTGGACCGGCGATCAGCCCCAGCATTTT

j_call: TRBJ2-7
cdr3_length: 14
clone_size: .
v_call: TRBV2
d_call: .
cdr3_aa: CASSWNRGPYEQYF
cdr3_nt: TGTGCCAGCAGTTGGAATAGAGGACCCTACGAGCAGTACTTC

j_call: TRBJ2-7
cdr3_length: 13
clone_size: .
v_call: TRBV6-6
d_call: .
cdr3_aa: CASSLTRRDEQYF
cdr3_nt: TGTGCCAGCAGTCTGACTAGGCGCGACGAGCAGTACTTC

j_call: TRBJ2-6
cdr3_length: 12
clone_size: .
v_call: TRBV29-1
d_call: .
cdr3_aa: CSADAGANVLTF
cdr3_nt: TGCAGCGCCGATGCTGGGGCCAACGTCCTGACTTTC

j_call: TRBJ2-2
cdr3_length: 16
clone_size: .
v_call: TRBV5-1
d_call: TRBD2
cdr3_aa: CASSLAHGRDTGELFF
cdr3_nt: TGCGCCAGCAGCTTGGCCCACGGGAGGGACACCGGGGAGCTGTTTTTT

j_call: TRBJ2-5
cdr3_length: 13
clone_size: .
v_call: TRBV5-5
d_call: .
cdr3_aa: CASSLAYQETQYF
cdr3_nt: TGTGCCAGCAGTTTAGCTTATCAAGAGACCCAGTACTTC

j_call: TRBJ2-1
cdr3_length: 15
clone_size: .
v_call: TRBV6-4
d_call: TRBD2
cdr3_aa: CASSSGTSGDNEQFF
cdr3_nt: TGTGCCAGCAGTAGCGGGACTAGCGGCGACAATGAGCAGTTCTTC

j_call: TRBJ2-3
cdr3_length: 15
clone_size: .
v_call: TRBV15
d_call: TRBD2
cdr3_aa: CATSRASGGTDTQYF
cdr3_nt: TGTGCCACCAGCAGAGCTAGCGGGGGCACAGATACGCAGTATTTT

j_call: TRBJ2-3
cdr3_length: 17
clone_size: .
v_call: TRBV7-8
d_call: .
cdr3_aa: CASSLALLGGGTDTQYF
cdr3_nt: TGTGCCAGCAGCTTAGCGCTCCTAGGAGGGGGCACAGATACGCAGTATTTT

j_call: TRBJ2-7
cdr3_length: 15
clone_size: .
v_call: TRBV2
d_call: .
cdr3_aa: CASSRMSGPPYEQYF
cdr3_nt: TGTGCCAGCAGTAGGATGAGCGGACCCCCCTACGAGCAGTACTTC

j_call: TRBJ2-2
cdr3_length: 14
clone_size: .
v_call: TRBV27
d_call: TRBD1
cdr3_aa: CASSLDRATGELFF
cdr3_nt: TGTGCCAGTAGTCTGGACAGGGCGACCGGGGAGCTGTTTTTT